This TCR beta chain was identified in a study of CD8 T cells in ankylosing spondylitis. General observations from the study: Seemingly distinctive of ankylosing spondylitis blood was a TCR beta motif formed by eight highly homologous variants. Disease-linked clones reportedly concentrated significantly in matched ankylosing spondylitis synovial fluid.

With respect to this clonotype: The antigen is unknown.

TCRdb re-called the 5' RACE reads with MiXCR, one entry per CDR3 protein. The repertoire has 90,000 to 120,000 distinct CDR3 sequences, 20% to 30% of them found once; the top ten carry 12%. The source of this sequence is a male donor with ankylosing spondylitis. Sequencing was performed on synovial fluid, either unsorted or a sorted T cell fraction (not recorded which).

DNA of the CDR3: TGTGCCTGGAGCAAGGGACAGGGGTTCAATCAGCCCCAGCATTTT. It translates to CAWSKGQGFNQPQHF. The rearrangement joins TRBV30 to TRBJ1-5; TRBD1 matches at 10 bases. The CDR3 extends over 15 amino acids. V was clipped by 3 bases and J by 3 bases; unmatched bases: 5. Per the germline V gene, CDR1 is GTSNPN and CDR2 is SVGIG (reference sequence).